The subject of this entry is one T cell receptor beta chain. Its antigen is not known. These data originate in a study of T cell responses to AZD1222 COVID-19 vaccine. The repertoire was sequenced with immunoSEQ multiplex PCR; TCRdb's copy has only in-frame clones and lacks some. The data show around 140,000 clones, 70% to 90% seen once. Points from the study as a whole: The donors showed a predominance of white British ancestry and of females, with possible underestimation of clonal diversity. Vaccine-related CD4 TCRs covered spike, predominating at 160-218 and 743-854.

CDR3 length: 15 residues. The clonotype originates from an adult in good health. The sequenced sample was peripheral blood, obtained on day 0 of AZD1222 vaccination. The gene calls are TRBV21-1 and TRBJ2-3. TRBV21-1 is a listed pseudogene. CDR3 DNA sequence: TGTGCCAGCAAGGGGAGTCCTGCACACACAGATACGCAGTATTTT. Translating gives CASKGSPAHTDTQYF.